The T cell receptor (beta chain) described here comes from a study of blood T cells in healthy people across ages. Study observations and caveats: Versus aged donors, long-lived donors had higher diversity and more naive CD4+ cells. It was not possible, with unsorted PBMCs, to conclusively compare naive and antigen-experienced cells. Naive T cell percentage showed a strong correlation with the diversity of TCR beta.

The second PCR ran about 6 to 12 cycles with a sample-barcoded 5' primer and J-beta primers. A single record per CDR3 protein comes from TCRdb applying MiXCR to the 5' RACE reads. The sample carries hundreds of thousands of distinct CDR3 sequences, over 40% recorded once. Germline V gives CDR1 SGHTA, CDR2 FQGNSA. The V gene lost 2 bases and the J gene lost 8 bases, with 17 bases spanning the gap. This CDR3 contains 15 residues. There are a few counts of this clonotype. Its antigen is undetermined. This sequence joins TRBV7-2 and TRBJ2-3; possible D gene TRBD2, 5 bases. The receptor was derived from a man aged 80 or over in good health. The sample comprised blood. CDR3 region: CASSLSEVNVGTQYF. CDR3 bases: TGTGCCAGCAGCTTATCGGAGGTTAATGTTGGTACGCAGTATTTT.